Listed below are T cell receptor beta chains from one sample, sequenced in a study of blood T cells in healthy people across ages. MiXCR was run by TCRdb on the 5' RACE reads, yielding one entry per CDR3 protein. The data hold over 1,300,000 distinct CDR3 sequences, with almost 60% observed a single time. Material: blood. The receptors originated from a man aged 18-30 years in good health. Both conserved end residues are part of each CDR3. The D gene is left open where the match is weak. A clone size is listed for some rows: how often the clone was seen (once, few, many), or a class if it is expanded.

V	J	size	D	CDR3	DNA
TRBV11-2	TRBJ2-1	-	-	CASSSRDEQFF	TGTGCCAGCAGCTCCCGGGATGAGCAGTTCTTC
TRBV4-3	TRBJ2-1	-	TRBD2	CASSQDSAGGYDEQFF	TGCGCCAGCAGCCAAGATTCGGCGGGGGGGTACGATGAGCAGTTCTTC
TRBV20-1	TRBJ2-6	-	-	CSARTTGFSGANVLTF	TGCAGTGCGCGAACCACAGGGTTCTCTGGGGCCAACGTCCTGACTTTC
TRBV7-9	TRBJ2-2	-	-	CASSPPEGPRNGELFF	TGTGCCAGCAGCCCCCCGGAAGGTCCCAGAAACGGGGAGCTGTTTTTT
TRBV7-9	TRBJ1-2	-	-	CSSGGDGYTF	TGTTCCAGCGGAGGGGATGGCTACACCTTC
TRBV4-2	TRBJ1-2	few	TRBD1	CASSQEPGQGILDGYTF	TGTGCCAGCAGCCAAGAACCGGGACAGGGAATACTCGACGGCTACACCTTC
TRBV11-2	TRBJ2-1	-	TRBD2	CASSLGPGRPPYNEQFF	TGTGCCAGCAGCTTAGGACCCGGGAGGCCCCCTTACAATGAGCAGTTCTTC
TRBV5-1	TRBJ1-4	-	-	CASSCGEPEKLFF	TGCGCCAGCAGCTGCGGGGAACCTGAAAAACTGTTTTTT
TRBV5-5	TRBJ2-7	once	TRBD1	CASSPYRGTSYEQYF	TGTGCCAGCAGTCCTTACAGGGGCACCTCCTACGAGCAGTACTTC
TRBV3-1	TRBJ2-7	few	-	CASSRTGHEQYF	TGTGCCAGCAGCCGAACAGGGCACGAGCAGTACTTC
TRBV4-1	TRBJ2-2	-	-	CASSHFAGELFF	TGCGCCAGCAGCCATTTTGCCGGGGAGCTGTTTTTT
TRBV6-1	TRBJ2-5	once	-	CASSEQQETQYF	TGTGCCAGCAGTGAGCAGCAAGAGACCCAGTACTTC
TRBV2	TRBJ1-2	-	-	CASFPGQLNYGYTF	TGTGCCAGCTTCCCGGGACAACTTAACTATGGCTACACCTTC
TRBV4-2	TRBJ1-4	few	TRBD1	CASSQDLRTGGYEKLFF	TGTGCCAGCAGCCAAGATCTCCGGACAGGGGGCTATGAAAAACTGTTTTTT
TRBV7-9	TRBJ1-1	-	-	CASSPSRDTEAFF	TGTGCCAGCAGTCCCTCCCGGGACACTGAAGCTTTCTTT
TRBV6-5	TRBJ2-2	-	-	CATRNRNTGELFF	TGTGCCACCAGAAACAGGAACACCGGGGAGCTGTTTTTT
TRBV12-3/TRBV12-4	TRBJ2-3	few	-	CASSFFRVDDTQYF	TGTGCCAGCAGTTTTTTCAGGGTGGACGATACGCAGTATTTT
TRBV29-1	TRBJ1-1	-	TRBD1	CSVEADRTEAFF	TGCAGCGTTGAAGCGGACAGGACTGAAGCTTTCTTT
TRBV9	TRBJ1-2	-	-	CASTGGLYGYTF	TGTGCCAGCACCGGGGGGCTCTATGGCTACACCTTC
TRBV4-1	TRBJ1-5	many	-	CASSQTSGDLQPQHF	TGCGCCAGCAGCCAAACTTCAGGGGATCTTCAGCCCCAGCATTTT
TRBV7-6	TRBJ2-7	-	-	CASSLNGGSGYEQYF	TGTGCCAGCAGCTTGAACGGGGGAAGTGGCTACGAGCAGTACTTC
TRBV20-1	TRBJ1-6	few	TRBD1	CSANRGGNSPLHF	TGCAGTGCAAACAGGGGTGGGAATTCACCCCTCCACTTT
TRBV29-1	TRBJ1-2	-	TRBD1	CSVARGPNYGYTF	TGCAGCGTTGCCAGGGGGCCCAACTATGGCTACACCTTC
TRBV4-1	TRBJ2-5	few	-	CASSQKADRQETQYF	TGCGCCAGCAGCCAAAAAGCAGACAGACAAGAGACCCAGTACTTC
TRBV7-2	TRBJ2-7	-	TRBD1	CASSPWTGVEQYF	TGTGCCAGCAGCCCTTGGACAGGGGTCGAGCAGTACTTC
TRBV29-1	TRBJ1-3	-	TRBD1	CSAYVAVGQGTGNTIYF	TGCAGCGCCTACGTTGCGGTGGGACAGGGCACTGGAAACACCATATATTTT